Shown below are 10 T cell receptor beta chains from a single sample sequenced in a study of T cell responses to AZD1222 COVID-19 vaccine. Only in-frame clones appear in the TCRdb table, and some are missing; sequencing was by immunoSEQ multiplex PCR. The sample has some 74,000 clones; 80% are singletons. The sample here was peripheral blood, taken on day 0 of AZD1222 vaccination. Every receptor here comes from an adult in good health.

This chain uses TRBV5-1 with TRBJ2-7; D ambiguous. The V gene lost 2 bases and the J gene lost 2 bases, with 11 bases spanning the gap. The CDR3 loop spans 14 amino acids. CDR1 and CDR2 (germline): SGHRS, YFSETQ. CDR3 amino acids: CASSFWQSPYEQYF. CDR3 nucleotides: TGCGCCAGCAGCTTCTGGCAGAGTCCCTACGAGCAGTACTTC.

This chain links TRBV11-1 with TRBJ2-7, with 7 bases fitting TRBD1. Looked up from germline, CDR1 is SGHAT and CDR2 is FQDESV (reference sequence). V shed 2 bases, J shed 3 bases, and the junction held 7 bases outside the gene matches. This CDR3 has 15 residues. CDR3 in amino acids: CASSLRTGELYEQYF. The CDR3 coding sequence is TGTGCCAGCAGCTTACGTACAGGGGAGCTCTACGAGCAGTACTTC.

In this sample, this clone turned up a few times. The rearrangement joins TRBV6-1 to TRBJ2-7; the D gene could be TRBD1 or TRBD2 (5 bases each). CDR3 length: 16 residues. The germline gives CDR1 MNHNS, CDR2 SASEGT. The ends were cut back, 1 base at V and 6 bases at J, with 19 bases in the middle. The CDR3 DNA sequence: TGTGCCAGCAGTGAAGTCGAGGGCCAGGGTCGTCGCGAGCAGTACTTC. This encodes CASSEVEGQGRREQYF.

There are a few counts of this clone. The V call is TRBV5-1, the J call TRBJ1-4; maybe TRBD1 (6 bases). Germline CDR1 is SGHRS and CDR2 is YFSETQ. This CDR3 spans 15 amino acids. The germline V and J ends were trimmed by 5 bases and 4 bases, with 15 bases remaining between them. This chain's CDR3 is CASSTGSFGNEKLFF. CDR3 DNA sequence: TGCGCCAGCAGTACAGGGAGTTTTGGTAATGAAAAACTGTTTTTT.

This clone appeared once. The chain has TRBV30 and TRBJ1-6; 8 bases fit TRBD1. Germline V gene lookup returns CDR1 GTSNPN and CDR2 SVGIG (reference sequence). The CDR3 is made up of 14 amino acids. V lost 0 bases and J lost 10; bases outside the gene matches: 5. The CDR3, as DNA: TGTGCCTGGAGTGTAGACAGGGGATGGTCACCCCTCCACTTT. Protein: CAWSVDRGWSPLHF.

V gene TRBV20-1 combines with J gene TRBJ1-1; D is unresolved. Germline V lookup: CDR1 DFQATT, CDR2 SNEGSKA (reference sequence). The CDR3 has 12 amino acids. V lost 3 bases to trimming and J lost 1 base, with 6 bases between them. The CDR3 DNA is TGCAGTGCTAGTTTCGGGAACACTGAAGCTTTCTTT. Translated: CSASFGNTEAFF.

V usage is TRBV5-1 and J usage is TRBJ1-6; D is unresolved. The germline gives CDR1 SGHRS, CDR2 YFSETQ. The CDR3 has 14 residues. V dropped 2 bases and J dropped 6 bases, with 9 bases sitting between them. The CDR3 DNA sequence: TGCGCCAGCAGCTTTCTGAATACTAATTCACCCCTCCACTTT. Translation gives CASSFLNTNSPLHF.

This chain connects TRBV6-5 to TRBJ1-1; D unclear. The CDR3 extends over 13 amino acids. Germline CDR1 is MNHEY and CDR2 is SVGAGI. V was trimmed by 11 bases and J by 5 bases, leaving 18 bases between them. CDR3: CAAQGPYGTEAFF. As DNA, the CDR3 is TGTGCCGCTCAAGGGCCCTATGGAACTGAAGCTTTCTTT.

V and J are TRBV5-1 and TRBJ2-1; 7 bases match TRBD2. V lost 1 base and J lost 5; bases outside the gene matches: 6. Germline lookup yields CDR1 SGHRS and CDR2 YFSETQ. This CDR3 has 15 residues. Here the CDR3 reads CASSLPSGGDNEQFF. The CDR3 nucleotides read TGCGCCAGCAGCTTGCCTAGCGGAGGGGACAATGAGCAGTTCTTC.

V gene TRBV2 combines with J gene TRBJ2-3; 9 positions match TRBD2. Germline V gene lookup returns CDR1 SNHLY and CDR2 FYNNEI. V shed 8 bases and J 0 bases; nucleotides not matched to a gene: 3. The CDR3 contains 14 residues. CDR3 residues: CASSLAGSTDTQYF. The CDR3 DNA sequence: TGTGCCAGCTCCCTAGCGGGGAGCACAGATACGCAGTATTTT.